This record concerns one TCR beta chain sequence. Its antigen specificity is not known. No base qualities exist here, and no much larger clone lies one base off it. After CFSE-labeled PBMCs were cultured without any stimulus, the autoproliferating (CFSEdim) and non-proliferating (CFSEhi) T cell fractions were each sequenced on their own. In total, 5x10^7 CFSE-labeled PBMCs were cultured without stimulus for roughly 7 days, after which replicate wells were pooled. PBMCs were labeled with around 0.45 uM CFSE and were cultured without exogenous stimuli in serum-free AIM-V medium. PBMCs were isolated by Ficoll density gradient centrifugation and cryopreserved before use. Using a FACSAria III, live 7-AAD-negative cells were sorted, then washed with PBS and stored frozen at -80 degrees C as dry pellets. The data stem from a study of memory B cells and T cells in multiple sclerosis listed by TCRdb under 2018. About the study as a whole: TCR beta repertoires of autoproliferating peripheral T cells were compared with the TCR beta repertoires of brain lesion-infiltrating T cells in multiple sclerosis patients. Two multiple sclerosis patients, for whom either brain lesions at autopsy or brain-infiltrating cells from biopsy were available, were included in TCR sequencing. Here is what the overall study found, with its caveats: Clone-set sizes varied between compartments, which affected the numbers of shared clonotypes and made normalization necessary.

Using the immunoSEQ Platform, TCRbeta CDR3 regions were amplified from extracted genomic DNA. The immunoSEQ assay combined multiplex PCR with high-throughput sequencing and a vendor bioinformatics pipeline. Under the source paper's analysis protocol: After discarding non-productive sequences and any CDR3s under 4 amino acids in length, clonotype frequencies were recalculated for each sample. In immunoSEQ Analyzer 2.0, a clonotype counted as shared when the CDR3 amino acid, V gene and J gene sequences were identical. To normalize repertoire overlap, the number of shared clonotypes was divided by the product of the two clone-set sizes and multiplied by 1000 to give arbitrary units. The table was pulled from immuneACCESS by TCRdb, which kept in-frame rearrangements only. Such tables lose some clones; where checked, under half of the loss comes from unresolved V genes, and the rest has no known cause. D and trimming were read from the DNA, whereas the V and J calls and clone size are those reported in that table. The sample table holds 9,000 to 15,000 clones, of which almost 85% were seen once. 2.8% of the sample is taken by the ten largest.

CDR1 and CDR2 are drawn from the germline V gene (reference sequence): GTSNPN, SVGIG. The junction carries 10 bases between V and J, which are trimmed by 0 bases and 5 bases respectively. Counted from cysteine to phenylalanine, this CDR3 has 14 amino acids. The retained sequence is limited to the CDR3, 42 bases, with the frame set at the first base. The chain is made from TRBV30 and TRBJ1-4; no D gene is confidently identified. This clonotype originated in a human donor with multiple sclerosis. Source material: PBMCs from blood kept in culture. DNA sequence: TGTGCCTGGAGTGTGCGGGTGGGGAATGAAAAACTGTTTTTT. Its protein reads: CAWSVRVGNEKLFF.